Listed below are T cell receptor beta chains from one sample, sequenced in a study of post-analysis software for immune sequencing data. Each CDR3 protein gets one entry after TCRdb re-called the PCR reads with MiXCR. This sample has about 540,000 distinct CDR3 sequences, with 34% found just once. The specimen was blood. The receptors were gathered from a girl aged 2-17 years with multiple sclerosis. CDR3s include the opening cysteine and the closing phenylalanine or tryptophan. The D gene is left open where the match is weak. Size values are once, few and many counts, or a class for expanded clones, and some rows have none.

D gene	clone size	V gene	J gene	CDR3 protein	CDR3 DNA
.	few	TRBV20-1	TRBJ2-5	CSAGDPTRQYF	TGCAGTGCTGGGGATCCGACGAGGCAGTACTTC
.	.	TRBV5-1	TRBJ2-7	CASSLDGGGIYEQYF	TGCGCCAGCAGCTTGGACGGGGGTGGGATCTACGAGCAGTACTTC
TRBD2	.	TRBV7-2	TRBJ2-3	CASSLSGGRTDTQYF	TGTGCCAGCAGCCTGAGCGGGGGGCGCACAGATACGCAGTATTTT
TRBD1	few	TRBV29-1	TRBJ1-5	CSVATSGQGNQPQHF	TGCAGCGTCGCCACTTCGGGACAGGGCAATCAGCCCCAGCATTTT
TRBD1	.	TRBV4-1	TRBJ1-5	CASSQVEGAAQPQHF	TGCGCCAGCAGCCAAGTTGAGGGGGCGGCTCAGCCCCAGCATTTT
TRBD2	.	TRBV24-1	TRBJ2-1	CATSDASSGGADEQFF	TGTGCCACCAGTGATGCTTCTAGCGGGGGGGCCGATGAGCAGTTCTTC
.	.	TRBV5-1	TRBJ2-4	CASSLARSGDIQYF	TGCGCCAGCAGCTTAGCCCGGTCCGGGGACATTCAGTACTTC
.	.	TRBV18	TRBJ1-1	CASSPPISVSKAFF	TGTGCCAGCTCACCACCTATCAGCGTTTCGAAAGCTTTCTTT
TRBD1	few	TRBV7-2	TRBJ1-2	CASSPWTGEAYGYTF	TGTGCCAGCAGCCCGTGGACAGGGGAAGCCTATGGCTACACCTTC
.	.	TRBV20-1	TRBJ2-4	CSATRGEGLIREQHF	TGCAGTGCCACAAGGGGGGAGGGGTTAATTCGGGAGCAGCACTTC
TRBD2	many	TRBV29-1	TRBJ2-5	CSVEDLAGRGETQYF	TGCAGCGTTGAAGATTTGGCAGGGAGGGGAGAGACCCAGTACTTC
.	.	TRBV12-3/TRBV12-4	TRBJ1-1	CASSLVSGTEAFF	TGTGCCAGCAGTTTAGTCAGTGGCACTGAAGCTTTCTTT
TRBD1	once	TRBV7-9	TRBJ2-7	CASSVTGLSYEQYF	TGTGCCAGCAGCGTGACAGGGCTCTCCTACGAGCAGTACTTC
TRBD2	.	TRBV20-1	TRBJ2-1	CSAPGLAGGRHQETQFF	TGCAGTGCTCCCGGACTAGCGGGGGGCCGCCACCAAGAGACCCAGTTCTTC
.	few	TRBV20-1	TRBJ1-5	CSARAYNRVGQPQHF	TGCAGTGCTAGAGCTTATAACCGGGTTGGTCAGCCCCAGCATTTT
TRBD1	.	TRBV5-1	TRBJ2-4	CASSSQGPEDIQYF	TGCGCCAGCAGCTCACAGGGGCCGGAGGACATTCAGTACTTC
TRBD1	.	TRBV20-1	TRBJ1-5	CSARDVGQVNQPQHF	TGCAGTGCTAGAGACGTAGGACAGGTCAATCAGCCCCAGCATTTT
.	.	TRBV5-1	TRBJ2-1	CASREELGVNEQFF	TGCGCCAGCAGGGAGGAGTTAGGAGTAAATGAGCAGTTCTTC
TRBD2	.	TRBV6-5	TRBJ2-2	CASSYFASGVNTGELFF	TGTGCCAGCAGTTACTTTGCTAGCGGGGTCAACACCGGGGAGCTGTTTTTT
.	many	TRBV7-9	TRBJ1-2	CASSLGQGINYGYTF	TGTGCCAGCAGCTTAGGGCAGGGAATCAACTATGGCTACACCTTC
TRBD1	few	TRBV20-1	TRBJ1-4	CSARGQVGGTEKLFF	TGCAGTGCTAGGGGACAGGTCGGGGGTACTGAAAAACTGTTTTTT
.	.	TRBV18	TRBJ1-2	CASSPAGQVGGYTF	TGTGCCAGCTCACCCGCGGGACAAGTAGGAGGCTACACCTTC
.	once	TRBV5-1	TRBJ2-1	CASSPRGGGGGYNEQFF	TGCGCCAGCAGCCCCCGTGGCGGCGGGGGCGGATACAATGAGCAGTTCTTC
TRBD1	few	TRBV7-6	TRBJ1-1	CASSLDGTAEAFF	TGTGCCAGCAGCTTAGATGGGACAGCTGAAGCTTTCTTT
.	.	TRBV7-2	TRBJ1-2	CASSPQEGLYRNGYTF	TGTGCCAGCAGCCCCCAAGAAGGACTTTATAGGAATGGCTACACCTTC
.	.	TRBV2	TRBJ2-7	CASSEAGQGDYEQYF	TGTGCCAGCAGTGAAGCAGGTCAGGGAGACTACGAGCAGTACTTC
TRBD1	.	TRBV20-1	TRBJ2-1	CSASRDRGESYEQFF	TGCAGTGCTAGCCGGGACAGGGGGGAAAGCTATGAGCAGTTCTTC
.	few	TRBV20-1	TRBJ2-5	CSVSRAIGAIETQYF	TGCAGTGTTAGTCGTGCGATAGGGGCTATAGAGACCCAGTACTTC
TRBD1	.	TRBV24-1	TRBJ2-1	CATSDLGQGNNEQFF	TGTGCCACCAGTGATTTAGGACAGGGGAACAATGAGCAGTTCTTC
.	few	TRBV12-3/TRBV12-4	TRBJ1-5	CASSSNQPQHF	TGTGCCAGCAGTTCGAATCAGCCCCAGCATTTT
.	.	TRBV6-1	TRBJ2-7	CASSVQAASYEQYF	TGTGCCAGCAGTGTACAGGCAGCCTCCTACGAGCAGTACTTC
TRBD1	.	TRBV5-1	TRBJ1-2	CASSTGQGDYGYTF	TGCGCCAGCAGCACCGGACAGGGCGACTATGGCTACACCTTC
TRBD1	.	TRBV7-9	TRBJ2-2	CASSFRDRGKELFF	TGTGCCAGCAGCTTTCGAGACAGGGGAAAGGAGCTGTTTTTT
.	.	TRBV5-1	TRBJ2-5	CASSSSGVSETQYF	TGCGCCAGCAGCTCCTCAGGGGTGTCAGAGACCCAGTACTTC
TRBD1	.	TRBV29-1	TRBJ2-7	CSDEQGRQTYEQYF	TGCAGCGACGAACAGGGGCGTCAAACCTACGAGCAGTACTTC
.	.	TRBV6-5	TRBJ1-4	CASTNQNEKLFF	TGTGCCAGCACCAACCAAAATGAAAAACTGTTTTTT
TRBD2	.	TRBV20-1	TRBJ2-1	CSARELAGNNEQFF	TGCAGTGCTAGAGAACTAGCGGGGAACAATGAGCAGTTCTTC
.	.	TRBV29-1	TRBJ2-1	CSVDGGGRRRSYNEQFF	TGCAGCGTTGACGGAGGTGGCCGGAGACGCTCCTACAATGAGCAGTTCTTC
.	.	TRBV6-5	TRBJ1-2	CASSYPFGGYTF	TGTGCCAGCAGTTACCCGTTCGGTGGCTACACCTTC
TRBD1	many	TRBV10-3	TRBJ1-2	CAISPDRGLYGYTF	TGTGCCATCAGTCCGGACAGGGGGTTATATGGCTACACCTTC
.	few	TRBV20-1	TRBJ2-7	CSAREAQLYYEQYF	TGCAGTGCTAGGGAAGCACAGCTTTACTACGAGCAGTACTTC
.	.	TRBV20-1	TRBJ1-2	CSASQKGANYGYTF	TGCAGTGCTAGTCAAAAGGGCGCTAACTATGGCTACACCTTC
TRBD2	once	TRBV12-3/TRBV12-4	TRBJ2-5	CASRNTGLEETQYF	TGTGCCAGCAGGAACACAGGACTAGAAGAGACCCAGTACTTC
.	few	TRBV5-1	TRBJ2-4	CASSLGSSLANIQYF	TGCGCCAGCAGCTTAGGATCCAGCCTGGCAAACATTCAGTACTTC
TRBD1	many	TRBV27	TRBJ1-2	CASSPGGYGYTF	TGTGCCAGCAGTCCAGGGGGCTATGGCTACACCTTC
.	few	TRBV5-1	TRBJ2-1	CASSLQGEANEQFF	TGCGCCAGCAGCTTGCAGGGAGAGGCCAATGAGCAGTTCTTC
.	.	TRBV29-1	TRBJ1-2	CSVDGNYGYTF	TGCAGCGTTGATGGGAACTATGGCTACACCTTC
TRBD1	few	TRBV9	TRBJ2-7	CASSVEETGIYEQYF	TGTGCCAGCAGCGTAGAAGAGACAGGGATCTACGAGCAGTACTTC
TRBD1	few	TRBV12-3/TRBV12-4	TRBJ2-5	CASSLRTGTGETQYF	TGTGCCAGCAGCCTTCGGACAGGGACGGGAGAGACCCAGTACTTC
TRBD2	.	TRBV7-9	TRBJ2-3	CASSLSLSGVTDTQYF	TGTGCCAGCAGCTTATCCCTTAGCGGGGTCACAGATACGCAGTATTTT
TRBD1	few	TRBV29-1	TRBJ1-1	CSVRQGRMTEAFF	TGCAGCGTCCGACAGGGACGGATGACTGAAGCTTTCTTT
TRBD1	few	TRBV5-4	TRBJ1-5	CASSSGTGEQPQHF	TGTGCCAGCAGCTCCGGGACAGGCGAACAGCCCCAGCATTTT
TRBD1	.	TRBV10-2	TRBJ2-7	CASSSQGDEQYF	TGCGCCAGCTCTAGCCAGGGGGACGAGCAGTACTTC
TRBD1	few	TRBV18	TRBJ1-1	CASSPRQGWTEAFF	TGTGCCAGCTCCCCAAGACAGGGGTGGACTGAAGCTTTCTTT
.	.	TRBV4-1	TRBJ2-5	CASSLNYPGQGETQYF	TGCGCCAGCAGCCTTAATTACCCAGGCCAGGGGGAGACCCAGTACTTC